The 13 T cell receptor beta chains in this list originate from one sample, sequenced in a study of cytomegalovirus exposure and HLA in healthy donors. PCR used 60 Vbeta primers and 13 Jbeta primers. Data came from immunoSEQ multiplex PCR; TCRdb stores just in-frame clones and leaves some out. This repertoire shows 98,000 or so clones, 70% to 80% found once; its top ten account for approximately 16%. Sequencing was performed on PBMCs. The receptors shown here come from a man in his sixties in good health and CMV-seropositive.

Concerning this clone itself: The junction departs from the called germline gene at one end, perhaps through a read error. The chain combines TRBV7-7 with TRBJ1-3; no clear D gene. Germline V gene sequence: CDR1 SSHAT, CDR2 FNYEAQ (reference sequence). The CDR3 consists of 15 residues. The CDR3 DNA is TGTGCTAGCAGCTTAGGGTTCGGCTCTGGAAACACCATATATTTT. It specifies CASSLGFGSGNTIYF.

This clone was seen only once. The rearrangement links TRBV19 to TRBJ2-1; TRBD1 might be the D (7 bases). The ends were cut back, 8 bases at V and 4 bases at J, with 18 bases in the middle. The CDR3 loop spans 15 amino acids. From germline, CDR1 is LNHDA and CDR2 SQIVND (reference sequence). As DNA, the CDR3 is TGTGCCAGTCGCGCGGGGCAGGGGGGATACAATGAGCAGTTCTTC. Protein product: CASRAGQGGYNEQFF.

This clone came up a few times. The V and J genes are TRBV15 and TRBJ2-2; TRBD1 agrees at 9 bases. Per germline, CDR1 LNHNV and CDR2 YYDKDF (reference sequence). This CDR3 has 14 amino acids. J lost 4 bases, V lost 8 bases, and 5 bases had no gene match. The chain's CDR3 is CATRGQGFTGELFF. The CDR3 coding sequence is TGTGCCACCCGGGGACAGGGATTCACCGGGGAGCTGTTTTTT.

The chain joins TRBV25-1 to TRBJ1-6, with unresolved D. Germline V gene lookup returns CDR1 MGHDK and CDR2 SYGVNS. The CDR3 loop spans 12 amino acids. Trimming took off 4 bases at V and 10 bases at J, with 8 bases between the two ends. The CDR3 bases are TGTGCCAGCAGTGCGGGGTGGTCACCCCTCCACTTT. Protein product: CASSAGWSPLHF.

The count of this clone is one. The CDR3 region is CAWKGQGFGEKLFF. The DNA for the CDR3 is TGTGCCTGGAAGGGACAGGGGTTTGGTGAAAAACTGTTTTTT. The V gene is TRBV30, the J gene TRBJ1-4; TRBD1 matches at 10 bases. Germline CDR1 and CDR2: GTSNPN and SVGIG (reference sequence). Trimming at V came to 4 bases and at J to 7 bases, leaving 6 bases not matched to a gene. The CDR3 totals 14 residues.

V is TRBV5-4 and J is TRBJ1-1; 10 bases align to TRBD1. Per germline, CDR1 SGHNT and CDR2 YYREEE (reference sequence). The CDR3 totals 15 residues. After removal of 5 bases from V and 0 bases from J, the junction contained 4 bases not matched to a gene. The DNA of the CDR3 is TGTGCCAGCAGGTGGGACAGGGGTATGAACACTGAAGCTTTCTTT. It encodes CASRWDRGMNTEAFF.

This sequence joins TRBV6-1 and TRBJ1-5; D ambiguous. Germline V lookup: CDR1 MNHNS, CDR2 SASEGT. Trimming left V 6 bases short and J 0 bases short, with 12 bases between. The CDR3 totals 15 residues. CDR3: CASRGGVNSNQPQHF. Written as DNA, the CDR3 is TGTGCCAGCAGGGGCGGGGTGAATAGCAATCAGCCCCAGCATTTT.

The chain is built from TRBV9 and TRBJ2-2, with D perhaps TRBD1 (6 bases). The CDR3 loop spans 16 amino acids. With 0 bases removed from V and 5 bases from J, the gap between germline ends came to 14 bases. Looked up from germline, CDR1 is SGDLS and CDR2 is YYNGEE. CDR3: CASSVEQGRGTGELFF. CDR3 DNA sequence: TGTGCCAGCAGCGTAGAACAGGGCAGGGGTACCGGGGAGCTGTTTTTT.

The V and J genes are TRBV5-1 and TRBJ2-5; the D gene is possibly TRBD2 (6 bases). Gene TRBJ2-7 matches the end of the DNA better, so the J call may be wrong. CDR3 length: 14 amino acids. Germline V CDR1 and CDR2: SGHRS, YFSETQ. CDR3 amino acids: CASSLSVGGYEQYF. CDR3 DNA: TGCGCCAGCAGCTTATCAGTGGGGGGTTACGAGCAGTACTTC.

The V call is TRBV6-5, the J call TRBJ2-5, with D perhaps matching TRBD1 (6 bases). The V gene's germline CDR1 is MNHEY and CDR2 SVGAGI. V was clipped by 0 bases and J by 10 bases, with 12 bases between them. The CDR3 length is 13 residues. The CDR3 protein is CASSYSMLQGQYF. The CDR3 DNA reads TGTGCCAGCAGTTACTCGATGTTACAGGGCCAGTACTTC.

This chain joins TRBV5-1 and TRBJ1-6, with 9 bases matching TRBD1. The CDR3 runs 14 residues. Germline CDR1 SGHRS, CDR2 YFSETQ. V dropped 4 bases and J dropped 6; count of bases not matched to a gene: 2. The CDR3 spells CASSRTGANSPLHF. The CDR3 DNA follows: TGCGCCAGCAGCAGGACAGGGGCTAATTCACCCCTCCACTTT.

This clone was picked up a small number of times. The gene calls are TRBV5-6 and TRBJ2-5, with D possibly being TRBD2 (7 bases). The CDR3 has 14 amino acids. V was trimmed by 0 bases and J by 5 bases, leaving 11 bases between them. CDR1 and CDR2 from the germline V gene are SGHDT and YYEEEE. This chain's CDR3 is CASSLEGGVETQYF. Written as DNA, the CDR3 is TGTGCCAGCAGCTTGGAGGGGGGGGTTGAGACCCAGTACTTC.

This clone was counted a single time. The chain links TRBV5-1 to TRBJ2-7; D is undetermined. Trimming shortened V by 0 bases and J by 3 bases, and 7 bases separated the two germline ends. The germline gives CDR1 SGHRS, CDR2 YFSETQ. The CDR3 covers 13 residues. CDR3 coding DNA: TGCGCCAGCAGCTTGGGCGGAAACTACGAGCAGTACTTC. Protein product: CASSLGGNYEQYF.